These 5 T cell receptor beta chains were all obtained from the same sample, sequenced in a study of CD8 T cells in Susac syndrome. The RNA, 0.5 to 1 ug, was put through reverse transcription using random hexamers. TCRdb reprocessed the immunoSEQ multiplex PCR reads via MiXCR and lists one record per CDR3 protein. The sample lists a few hundred thousand distinct CDR3 sequences; approximately 89% were seen once. Sequenced input: CD8+ T cells from PBMCs. These receptors were taken from a human donor with multiple sclerosis.

The J gene is TRBJ1-2, the V gene TRBV27; possible D gene TRBD1, 6 bases. CDR1 and CDR2 from the germline V gene are MNHEY and SMNVEV (reference sequence). The CDR3 extends over 15 amino acids. The V end lost 5 bases, the J end lost 5 bases, and 18 bases lay between the germline ends. The CDR3 bases are TGTGCCAGCAGTCCGCGCGGGTGGGGGGCGTATGGCTACACCTTC. Protein sequence: CASSPRGWGAYGYTF.

This clonotype turned up a few times. For the CDR3, the DNA is TGCAGCGCCTGGGCTGGGGGGAACACCGGGGAGCTGTTTTTT. This encodes CSAWAGGNTGELFF. The chain couples TRBV29-1 to TRBJ2-2; D is possibly TRBD1 or TRBD2 (5 bases each). The germline V gene has CDR1 SQVTM and CDR2 ANQGSEA. The CDR3 consists of 14 residues. With 7 bases removed from V and 1 base from J, the gap between germline ends came to 13 bases.

The chain has TRBV10-3 and TRBJ2-7; 8 bases match TRBD2. After removal of 2 bases from V and 0 bases from J, the junction contained 3 bases not matched to a gene. CDR1 and CDR2 (germline): ENHRY, SYGVKD. The CDR3 extends over 15 amino acids. The CDR3 coding sequence is TGTGCCATCAGTGAGGTAGCGGGGTACTCCTACGAGCAGTACTTC. It translates to CAISEVAGYSYEQYF.

The J gene is TRBJ2-7, the V gene TRBV15; TRBD2 might be the D (7 bases). Germline V gene lookup returns CDR1 LNHNV and CDR2 YYDKDF (reference sequence). The CDR3 covers 14 residues. Trimming shortened V by 5 bases and J by 2 bases, and 13 bases separated the two germline ends. CDR3 nucleotide sequence: TGTGCCACCAGCGATAGGGGGGGCCCCTACGAGCAGTACTTC. Translation: CATSDRGGPYEQYF.

The gene calls are TRBV4-1 and TRBJ1-1, with a weak D call TRBD1 (6 bases). Trimming shortened V by 4 bases and J by 3 bases, and 21 bases separated the two germline ends. Germline V gene lookup returns CDR1 MGHRA and CDR2 YSYEKL. This CDR3 is 17 amino acids long. CDR3 sequence: CASSPSGGGTPHTEAFF. CDR3 nucleotide sequence: TGCGCCAGCAGCCCCTCTGGCGGGGGCACCCCGCACACTGAAGCTTTCTTT.